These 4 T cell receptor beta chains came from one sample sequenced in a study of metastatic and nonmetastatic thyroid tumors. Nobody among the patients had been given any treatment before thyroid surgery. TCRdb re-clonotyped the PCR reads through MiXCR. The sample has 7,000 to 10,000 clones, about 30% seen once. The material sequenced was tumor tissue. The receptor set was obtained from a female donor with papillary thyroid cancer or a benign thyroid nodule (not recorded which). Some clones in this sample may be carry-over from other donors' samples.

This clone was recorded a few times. The CDR3 nucleotides are TGTGCCAGCAGAGCTACCGGGACAGGGACCCACGAGCAGTACTTC. This sequence encodes CASRATGTGTHEQYF. The chain carries TRBV6-1 and TRBJ2-7; 9 bases are a match to TRBD1. J lost 5 bases, V lost 6 bases, and 11 bases had no gene match. Germline V gives CDR1 MNHNS, CDR2 SASEGT. This CDR3 has 15 residues.

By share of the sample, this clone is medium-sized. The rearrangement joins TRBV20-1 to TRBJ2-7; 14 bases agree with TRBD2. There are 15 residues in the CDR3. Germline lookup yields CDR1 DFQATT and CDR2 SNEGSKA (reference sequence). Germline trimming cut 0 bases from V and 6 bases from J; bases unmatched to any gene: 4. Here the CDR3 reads CSARDLGLAGAEQYF. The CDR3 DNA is TGCAGTGCTAGAGATTTGGGACTAGCGGGAGCCGAGCAGTACTTC.

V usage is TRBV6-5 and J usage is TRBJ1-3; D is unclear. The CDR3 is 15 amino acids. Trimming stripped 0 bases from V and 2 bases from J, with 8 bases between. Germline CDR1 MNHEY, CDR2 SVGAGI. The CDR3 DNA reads TGTGCCAGCAGTTACTCTCTCCCGGCTGGAAACACCATATATTTT. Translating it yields CASSYSLPAGNTIYF.

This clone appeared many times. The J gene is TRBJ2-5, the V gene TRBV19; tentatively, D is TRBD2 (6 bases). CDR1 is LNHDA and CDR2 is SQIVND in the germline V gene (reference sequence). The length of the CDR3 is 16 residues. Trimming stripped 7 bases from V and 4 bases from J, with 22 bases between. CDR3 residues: CASTQRISGFPETQYF. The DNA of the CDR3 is TGTGCCAGTACCCAACGGATTAGCGGATTTCCAGAGACCCAGTACTTC.